Presented here are 32 T cell receptor beta chains from one specimen sequenced in a study of T-cell reconstitution after alpha-beta-depleted transplantation in children. A library of TCRbeta sequences, prepared with unique molecular identifiers, was generated. TCRdb redid the calling of the PCR reads with MiXCR, one entry per CDR3 protein. The sample carries just over 200,000 distinct CDR3 sequences, around 8.4% recorded once. The sample consisted of PBMCs, mostly from graft donor cells, taken 360 days after TCRalphabeta/CD19-depleted stem cell transplant. All receptors come from a male patient between 2 and 10 years old who had a stem cell transplant for acute myeloid leukemia, so the T cells may come from the graft donor.

This clonotype was found once. The V and J genes are TRBV28 and TRBJ1-5, with D tentatively TRBD1 (6 bases). Trimming stripped 7 bases from V and 5 bases from J, with 15 bases between. Germline CDR1 reads MDHEN; CDR2 reads SYDVKM. This CDR3 is built from 14 residues. CDR3 nucleotides: TGTGCCAGCACCGAAGGGGGGGACTATCAGCCCCAGCATTTT. Protein sequence: CASTEGGDYQPQHF.

On this clonotype: One end of the junction fails to match germline, which may point to a read error. The J gene is TRBJ1-1, the V gene TRBV5-1; TRBD1 aligns across 9 bases. CDR3 length: 15 residues. Germline V gene lookup returns CDR1 SGHRS and CDR2 YFSETQ. CDR3 sequence (DNA): TGCGCCAGTAGCTTGGCGGGACAGGGTCGGAGTGAATCTTTCTTT. Translating it yields CASSLAGQGRSESFF.

The chain recombines TRBV18 with TRBJ2-5; D may be TRBD1 (6 bases). V dropped 3 bases and J dropped 4 bases, with 15 bases sitting between them. Germline CDR1 reads KGHSH; CDR2 reads LQKENI. This CDR3 comprises 15 residues. DNA of the CDR3: TGTGCCAGCTCACCCCGGACAGCTTACCGAGAGACCCAGTACTTC. This codes for CASSPRTAYRETQYF.

The CDR3 loop is CASSSRNYGYTF. The DNA of the CDR3 is TGTGCCAGCAGTTCTCGAAACTATGGCTACACCTTC. The V gene is TRBV12-3 or TRBV12-4, the J gene TRBJ1-2; no clear D gene. There are 12 residues in the CDR3. V was trimmed by 4 bases and J by 2 bases, leaving 5 bases between them.

The J gene is TRBJ1-1, the V gene TRBV7-3, with D possibly matching TRBD1 (6 bases). Germline V lookup: CDR1 SGHTA, CDR2 FQGTGA. The CDR3 has 14 residues. V lost 5 bases to trimming and J lost 0 bases, with 10 bases between them. The CDR3 DNA follows: TGTGCCAGCAGCCGACAGGTCATGAACACTGAAGCTTTCTTT. As protein: CASSRQVMNTEAFF.

This clonotype showed up many times. The chain carries TRBV7-9 and TRBJ2-1; D call uncertain. CDR3 length: 13 amino acids. CDR1 and CDR2 from the germline V gene are SEHNR and FQNEAQ (reference sequence). V dropped 5 bases and J dropped 2 bases, with 7 bases sitting between them. The CDR3 loop is CASSTPTYNEQFF. CDR3 nucleotides: TGTGCCAGCAGCACGCCAACCTACAATGAGCAGTTCTTC.

At least ten counts were recorded for this clonotype. The chain has TRBV4-3 and TRBJ2-1; no clear D gene. The CDR3 totals 13 residues. In germline, CDR1 is LGHNA, CDR2 YSLEER. Trimming pared 0 bases from V and 5 bases from J, leaving 5 bases between. Here the CDR3 DNA reads TGCGCCAGCAGCCAAGAAAGTGACAATGAGCAGTTCTTC. Its protein product is CASSQESDNEQFF.

About this clonotype: A junction end diverges from the germline sequence, so it may reflect a read error. The chain links TRBV5-1 to TRBJ1-4, with 7 bases that match TRBD1. Germline CDR1 and CDR2: SGHRS and YFSETQ. The CDR3 totals 13 residues. CDR3 amino acids: CASKTGAGEKVFF. CDR3 DNA: TGCGCCAGCAAAACAGGGGCCGGTGAAAAAGTGTTTTTT.

The sample holds a few counts of this clonotype. The chain links TRBV6-5 to TRBJ2-7; 9 bases are shared with TRBD1. Germline loops: CDR1 MNHEY, CDR2 SVGAGI. The ends lost 0 bases at V and 3 bases at J; junction bases unmatched: 3. The CDR3 contains 15 residues. The CDR3 DNA is TGTGCCAGCAGTTACTCTGGGACAGGGCTCTACGAGCAGTACTTC. The encoded protein is CASSYSGTGLYEQYF.

This clonotype showed up many times. V and J are TRBV3-1 and TRBJ2-3; D is unclear. The V gene lost 4 bases and the J gene lost 2 bases, with 10 bases spanning the gap. CDR1 LGHDT and CDR2 YNNKEL come from the germline V gene (reference sequence). The CDR3 extends over 14 amino acids. This CDR3 reads CASSPLGTTDTQYF. In nucleotides, the CDR3 is TGTGCCAGCAGCCCCCTAGGAACCACAGATACGCAGTATTTT.

This clonotype was recorded many times. V and J are TRBV7-2 and TRBJ1-1; D perhaps matches TRBD1 (5 bases). CDR1 is SGHTA and CDR2 is FQGNSA in the germline V gene. Trimming shortened V by 4 bases and J by 0 bases, and 12 bases separated the two germline ends. The CDR3 contains 15 residues. The CDR3 DNA follows: TGTGCCAGCAGCTCGACAGTCCTTTTGAACACTGAAGCTTTCTTT. It translates to CASSSTVLLNTEAFF.

This clonotype has a handful of counts. The DNA for the CDR3 is TGTGCCAGCAGTTACGGCGGGAGGGCCGCAGATACGCAGTATTTT. This codes for CASSYGGRAADTQYF. The V call is TRBV6-5, the J call TRBJ2-3; 9 nucleotides line up with TRBD2. Germline V gene sequence: CDR1 MNHEY, CDR2 SVGAGI. After removal of 2 bases from V and 4 bases from J, the junction contained 4 bases not matched to a gene. This CDR3 spans 15 amino acids.

This clonotype was detected only a few times. The chain links TRBV12-3 or TRBV12-4 to TRBJ2-1, with D hard to call. Trimming left V 2 bases short and J 8 bases short, with 4 bases between. The CDR3 covers 11 residues. In DNA, the CDR3 is TGTGCCAGCAGTTTAATCGATGAGCAGTTCTTC. It is translated as CASSLIDEQFF.

This clonotype was seen repeatedly, ten times or more. The J gene is TRBJ2-6, the V gene TRBV12-3 or TRBV12-4, with D uncertain. Trimming pared 6 bases from V and 0 bases from J, leaving 6 bases between. CDR3 length equals 14 residues. The CDR3 DNA reads TGTGCCAGCAGGTGGAGCTCTGGGGCCAACGTCCTGACTTTC. Translation gives CASRWSSGANVLTF.

This clonotype was seen a few times. The gene calls are TRBV28 and TRBJ1-2; TRBD1 aligns across 8 bases. Per germline, CDR1 MDHEN and CDR2 SYDVKM. The CDR3 covers 14 residues. With V trimmed by 6 bases and J by 1 base, 4 bases remained unmatched. This CDR3 is CASSRTGFNYGYTF. DNA for the CDR3: TGTGCCAGCAGCCGGACAGGGTTTAACTATGGCTACACCTTC.

The V gene is TRBV9, the J gene TRBJ2-3; 10 bases agree with TRBD2. CDR3 length: 15 amino acids. V gave up 5 bases and J gave up 6 bases; unmatched junction bases: 9. CDR1 and CDR2 (germline): SGDLS, YYNGEE. CDR3 amino acids: CASSGLAGEPDTQYF. DNA of the CDR3: TGTGCCAGCAGTGGTCTAGCGGGGGAACCCGATACGCAGTATTTT.

This clonotype turned up a few times. The chain uses TRBV5-5 and TRBJ2-5, with 8 nucleotides matching TRBD1. The CDR3 contains 16 residues. CDR1 is SGHKS, CDR2 YYEKEE, per germline (reference sequence). Trimming at V came to 4 bases and at J to 0 bases, leaving 8 bases not matched to a gene. The CDR3 nucleotides read TGTGCCAGCAGCCTGCTGACAGGGGTGGACCAAGAGACCCAGTACTTC. Translated, it gives CASSLLTGVDQETQYF.

The J gene is TRBJ1-1, the V gene TRBV5-1; D call uncertain. V was shortened by 2 bases and J by 7 bases, with 12 bases between the two germline ends. Germline CDR1 and CDR2: SGHRS and YFSETQ. The CDR3 spans 13 residues. CDR3 amino acids: CASSFFTLGEAFF. The CDR3 region has the DNA TGCGCCAGCAGCTTCTTCACCCTCGGTGAAGCTTTCTTT.

This sequence joins TRBV24-1 and TRBJ2-5; TRBD1 aligns across 7 bases. The V gene end was trimmed by 0 bases and the J gene end by 3 bases; junction bases not matched to a gene: 12. In germline, CDR1 is KGHDR, CDR2 SFDVKD. The CDR3 sequence is 18 residues long. The CDR3 DNA reads as TGTGCCACCAGTGATTTGAGACCCTCGGGACAGCCCAAAGAGACCCAGTACTTC. This codes for CATSDLRPSGQPKETQYF.

This clonotype was found many times. V is TRBV7-2 and J is TRBJ1-6; TRBD1 agrees at 7 bases. Trimming at V came to 0 bases and at J to 3 bases, leaving 2 bases not matched to a gene. This CDR3 region has 16 residues. Looked up from germline, CDR1 is SGHTA and CDR2 is FQGNSA. In nucleotides, the CDR3 is TGTGCCAGCAGCTTAGCAGGGGGCGTCTATAATTCACCCCTCCACTTT. It translates to CASSLAGGVYNSPLHF.

This rearrangement joins TRBV5-1 to TRBJ2-7; unclear D gene. Germline loops: CDR1 SGHRS, CDR2 YFSETQ. The CDR3 is 14 amino acids. V shed 1 base and J shed 1 base, with 9 bases lying between them. The CDR3 protein is CASSLSSTSYEQYV. CDR3 bases: TGCGCCAGCAGCTTGTCCTCTACATCCTACGAGCAGTACGTC.

For the CDR3, the DNA is TGTGCCAGCAGCCCGGGGACAGGGCGAAACATTCAGTACTTC. Its protein product is CASSPGTGRNIQYF. J is TRBJ2-4 and V is TRBV5-6; 9 bases align to TRBD1. The V and J ends lost 4 bases and 6 bases, in that order; junction bases with no gene match: 5. The V gene's germline CDR1 is SGHDT and CDR2 YYEEEE. The CDR3 loop spans 14 amino acids.

The table lists this clonotype with a few counts. The rearrangement joins TRBV10-3 to TRBJ2-2; TRBD1 matches at 7 bases. V shed 7 bases, J shed 3 bases, and the junction held 5 bases outside the gene matches. CDR1 is ENHRY and CDR2 is SYGVKD in the germline V gene. This CDR3 contains 14 residues. CDR3 DNA: TGTGCCATCATGAGGGACAGAGACACCGGGGAGCTGTTTTTT. Residues: CAIMRDRDTGELFF.

This clonotype was detected ten times or more. This chain uses TRBV29-1 with TRBJ2-1; 7 bases fit TRBD2. Germline lookup yields CDR1 SQVTM and CDR2 ANQGSEA. The CDR3 covers 15 residues. V was clipped by 4 bases and J by 4 bases; unmatched bases: 10. The CDR3 nucleotides are TGCAGCGTTGGGGTGGGTCTAGCGGAATACAATGAGCAGTTCTTC. Its translation: CSVGVGLAEYNEQFF.

This clonotype was found many times. This sequence joins TRBV10-3 and TRBJ1-1, with D uncertain. This CDR3 has 13 residues. Per germline, CDR1 ENHRY and CDR2 SYGVKD. Trimming removed 4 bases from V and 7 bases from J, with 13 bases in between. CDR3 residues: CAISGPRGGEAFF. In nucleotides, the CDR3 is TGTGCCATCAGTGGCCCCCGGGGTGGTGAAGCTTTCTTT.

This clonotype has a count of ten or more. The V and J genes are TRBV15 and TRBJ2-2, with D unresolved. CDR1 and CDR2 (germline): LNHNV, YYDKDF (reference sequence). This CDR3 is 15 amino acids long. The V end was cut by 0 bases, the J end by 4 bases, with 9 bases between. The CDR3 here is CATSRDLSSTGELFF. The CDR3 nucleotides are TGTGCCACCAGCAGAGATCTATCCAGCACCGGGGAGCTGTTTTTT.

V usage is TRBV5-6 and J usage is TRBJ2-3, with 10 nucleotides matching TRBD2. The junction had 13 bases not matched to a gene; V was cut back by 3 bases and J by 9 bases. CDR1 and CDR2 (germline): SGHDT, YYEEEE. This CDR3 region has 16 residues. The chain's CDR3 is CASSYWTSGHPGTQYF. For the CDR3, the DNA is TGTGCCAGCAGCTACTGGACTAGCGGACATCCTGGAACGCAGTATTTT.

This chain links TRBV15 with TRBJ2-3; 13 positions agree with TRBD2. The CDR3 runs to 17 residues. Trimming took 3 bases from V and 6 from J; bases not matched to a gene: 9. Germline V lookup: CDR1 LNHNV, CDR2 YYDKDF (reference sequence). Written as DNA, the CDR3 is TGTGCCACCAGCAGCGCCTTAGGGACTAGCGGGGTGGATACGCAGTATTTT. Its translation: CATSSALGTSGVDTQYF.

This clonotype was detected ten times or more. The chain employs TRBV12-3 or TRBV12-4 and TRBJ1-2, with D hard to call. This CDR3 contains 15 residues. V gave up 6 bases and J gave up 2 bases, with 16 bases separating them. The CDR3: CASSRLVGRNYGYTF. In nucleotides, the CDR3 is TGTGCCAGCAGCCGCTTGGTCGGCAGAAACTATGGCTACACCTTC.

Comment on this clonotype: This may be a read error, as it is one base from a much larger clone. The genes are TRBV5-4 and TRBJ2-1, with 7 nucleotides matching TRBD2. The CDR3 consists of 16 residues. From germline, CDR1 is SGHNT and CDR2 YYREEE (reference sequence). After removal of 4 bases from V and 2 bases from J, the junction contained 9 bases not matched to a gene. The CDR3, as DNA: TGTGCCAGCAGCCCAAGACCAGCGGGAACCTACAATGAGCAGTTCTTC. Translation gives CASSPRPAGTYNEQFF.

The chain recombines TRBV7-3 with TRBJ2-2; D unclear. V lost 5 bases and J 0 bases, leaving 10 bases between the germline ends. In germline, CDR1 is SGHTA, CDR2 FQGTGA. The CDR3 has 15 residues. The CDR3 is CASSVTGANTGELFF. CDR3 nucleotides: TGTGCCAGCAGCGTCACGGGCGCGAACACCGGGGAGCTGTTTTTT.

The sample holds a few counts of this clonotype. The chain links TRBV7-9 to TRBJ2-6; no reliable D call. This CDR3 region has 16 residues. CDR1 and CDR2 (germline): SEHNR, FQNEAQ (reference sequence). With 5 bases removed from V and 1 base from J, the gap between germline ends came to 12 bases. DNA for the CDR3: TGTGCCAGCAGCCAACGTGACAAATCTGGGGCCAACGTCCTGACTTTC. The encoded protein is CASSQRDKSGANVLTF.